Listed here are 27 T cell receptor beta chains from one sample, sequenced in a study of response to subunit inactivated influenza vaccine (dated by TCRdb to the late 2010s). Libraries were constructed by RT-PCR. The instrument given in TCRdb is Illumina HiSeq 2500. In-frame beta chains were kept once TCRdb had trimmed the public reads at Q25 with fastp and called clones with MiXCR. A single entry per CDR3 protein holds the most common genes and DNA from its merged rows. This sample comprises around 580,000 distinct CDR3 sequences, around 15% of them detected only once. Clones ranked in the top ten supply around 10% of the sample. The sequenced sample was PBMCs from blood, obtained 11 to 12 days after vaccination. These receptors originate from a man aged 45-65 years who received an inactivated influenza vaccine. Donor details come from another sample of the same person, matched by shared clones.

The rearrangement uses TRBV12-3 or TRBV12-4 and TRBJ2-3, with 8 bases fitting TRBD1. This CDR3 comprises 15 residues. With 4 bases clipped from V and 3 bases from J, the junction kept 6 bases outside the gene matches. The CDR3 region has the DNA TGTGCCAGCAGTTCACACCGACAGGGGACAGATACGCAGTATTTT. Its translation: CASSSHRQGTDTQYF.

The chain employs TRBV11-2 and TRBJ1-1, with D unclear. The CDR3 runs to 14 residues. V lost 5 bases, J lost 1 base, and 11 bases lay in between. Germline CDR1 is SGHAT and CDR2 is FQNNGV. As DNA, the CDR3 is TGTGCCAGCAGCACAATGCTCAAGAACACTGAAGCTTTCTTT. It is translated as CASSTMLKNTEAFF.

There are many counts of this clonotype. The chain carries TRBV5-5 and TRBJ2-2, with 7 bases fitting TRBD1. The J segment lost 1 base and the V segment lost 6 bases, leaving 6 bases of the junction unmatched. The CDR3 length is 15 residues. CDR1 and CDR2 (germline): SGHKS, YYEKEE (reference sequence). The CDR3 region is CASTLGGLNTGELFF. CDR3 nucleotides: TGTGCCAGCACCCTAGGGGGCTTGAACACCGGGGAGCTGTTTTTT.

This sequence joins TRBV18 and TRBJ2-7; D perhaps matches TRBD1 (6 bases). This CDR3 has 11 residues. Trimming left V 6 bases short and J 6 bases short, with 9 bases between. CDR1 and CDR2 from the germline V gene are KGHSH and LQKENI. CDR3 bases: TGTGCCAGCTCCACAGGGAGCGAGCAGTACTTC. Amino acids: CASSTGSEQYF.

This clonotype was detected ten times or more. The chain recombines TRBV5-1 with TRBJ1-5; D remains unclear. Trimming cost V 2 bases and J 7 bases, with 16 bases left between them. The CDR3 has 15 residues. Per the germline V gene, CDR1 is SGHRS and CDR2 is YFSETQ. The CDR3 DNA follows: TGCGCCAGCAGCTTAAATGGCGGCGGGAACCAGCCCCAGCATTTT. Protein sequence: CASSLNGGGNQPQHF.

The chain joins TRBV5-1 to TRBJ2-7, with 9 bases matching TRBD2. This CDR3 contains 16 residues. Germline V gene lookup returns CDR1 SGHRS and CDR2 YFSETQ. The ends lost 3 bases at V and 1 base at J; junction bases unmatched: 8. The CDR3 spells CASSSSTSGYSYEQYF. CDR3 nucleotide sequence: TGCGCCAGCAGCTCCTCGACTAGCGGCTATTCCTACGAGCAGTACTTC.

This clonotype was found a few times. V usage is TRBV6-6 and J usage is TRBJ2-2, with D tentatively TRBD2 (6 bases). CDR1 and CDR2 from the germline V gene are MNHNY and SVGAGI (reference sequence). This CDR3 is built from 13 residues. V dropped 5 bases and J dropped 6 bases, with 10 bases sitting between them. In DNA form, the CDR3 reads TGTGCCAGCAGTACGACGGGGGCCGGGGAGCTGTTTTTT. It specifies CASSTTGAGELFF.

As DNA, the CDR3 is TGCAGCTTCCGGGTTGGGACTTCCTACAATGAGCAGTTCTTC. Its translation is CSFRVGTSYNEQFF. The chain employs TRBV29-1 and TRBJ2-1; D possibly corresponds to TRBD2 (6 bases). V gave up 8 bases and J gave up 1 base, with 15 bases separating them. There are 14 residues in the CDR3. Germline assignment: CDR1 SQVTM and CDR2 ANQGSEA.

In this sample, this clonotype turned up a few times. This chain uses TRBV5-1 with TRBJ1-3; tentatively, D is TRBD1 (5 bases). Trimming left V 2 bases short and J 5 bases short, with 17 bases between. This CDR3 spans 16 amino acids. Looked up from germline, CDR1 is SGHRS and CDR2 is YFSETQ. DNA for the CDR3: TGCGCCAGCAGCTTAACCGGGACCCAAAACCGAAACACCATATATTTT. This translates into CASSLTGTQNRNTIYF.

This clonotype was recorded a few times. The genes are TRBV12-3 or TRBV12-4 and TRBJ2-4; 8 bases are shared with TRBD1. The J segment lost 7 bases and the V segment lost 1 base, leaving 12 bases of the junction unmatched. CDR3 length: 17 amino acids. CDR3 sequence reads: CASSLGTGIFEGNIQYF. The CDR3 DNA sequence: TGTGCCAGCAGTTTAGGGACAGGGATTTTTGAGGGGAACATTCAGTACTTC.

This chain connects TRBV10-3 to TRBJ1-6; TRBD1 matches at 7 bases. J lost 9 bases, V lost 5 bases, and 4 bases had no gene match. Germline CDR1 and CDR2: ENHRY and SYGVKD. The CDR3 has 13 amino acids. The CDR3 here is CAISSRGTSPLHF. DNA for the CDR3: TGTGCCATCAGTTCCAGGGGGACTTCACCCCTCCACTTT.

The CDR3 loop is CASSPPGHRTDTQYF. For the CDR3, the DNA is TGTGCCAGCAGCCCCCCGGGACACCGTACAGATACGCAGTATTTT. The chain links TRBV5-6 to TRBJ2-3, with D maybe TRBD1 (6 bases). Trimming removed 4 bases at V and 3 bases at J, with 15 bases between. Germline assignment: CDR1 SGHDT and CDR2 YYEEEE. There are 15 residues in the CDR3. The full variable domain, with the rest looked up from reference TRBV5-6 and TRBJ2-3, is DAGVTQSPTHLIKTRGQQVTLRCSPKSGHDTVSWYQQALGQGPQFIFQYYEEEERQRGNFPDRFSGHQFPNYSSELNVNALLLGDSALYLCASSPPGHRTDTQYFGPGTRLTVL.

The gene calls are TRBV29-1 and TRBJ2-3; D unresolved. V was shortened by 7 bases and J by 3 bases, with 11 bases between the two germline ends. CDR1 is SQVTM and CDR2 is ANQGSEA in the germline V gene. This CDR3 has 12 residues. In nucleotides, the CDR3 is TGCAGCGCCGCAGCAGTAACAGATACGCAGTATTTT. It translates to CSAAAVTDTQYF.

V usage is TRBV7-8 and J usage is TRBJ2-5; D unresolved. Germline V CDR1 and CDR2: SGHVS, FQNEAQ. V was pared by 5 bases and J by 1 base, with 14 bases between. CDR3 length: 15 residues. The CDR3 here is CASSLPPGLQETQYF. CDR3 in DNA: TGTGCCAGCAGCCTACCCCCTGGTCTCCAAGAGACCCAGTACTTC.

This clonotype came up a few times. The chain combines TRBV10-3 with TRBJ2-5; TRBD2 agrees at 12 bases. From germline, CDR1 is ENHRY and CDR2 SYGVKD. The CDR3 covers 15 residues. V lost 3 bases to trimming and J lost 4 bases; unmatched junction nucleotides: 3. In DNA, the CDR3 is TGTGCCATCAGTGATGGACTAGCGGGAACAGAGACCCAGTACTTC. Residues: CAISDGLAGTETQYF.

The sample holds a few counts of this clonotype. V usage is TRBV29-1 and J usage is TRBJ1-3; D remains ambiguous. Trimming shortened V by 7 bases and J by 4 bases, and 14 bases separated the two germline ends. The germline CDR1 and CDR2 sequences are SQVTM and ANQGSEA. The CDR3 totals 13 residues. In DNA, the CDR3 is TGCAGCGGACGGGCCGGAAGGGGAAACACCATATATTTT. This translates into CSGRAGRGNTIYF.

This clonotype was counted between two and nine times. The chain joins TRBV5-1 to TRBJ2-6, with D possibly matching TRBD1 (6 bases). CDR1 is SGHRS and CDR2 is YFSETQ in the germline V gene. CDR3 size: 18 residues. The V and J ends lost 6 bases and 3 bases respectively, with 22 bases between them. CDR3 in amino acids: CASTTDSGALFGANVLTF. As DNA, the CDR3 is TGCGCCAGCACAACGGATTCAGGGGCGCTATTTGGGGCCAACGTCCTGACTTTC.

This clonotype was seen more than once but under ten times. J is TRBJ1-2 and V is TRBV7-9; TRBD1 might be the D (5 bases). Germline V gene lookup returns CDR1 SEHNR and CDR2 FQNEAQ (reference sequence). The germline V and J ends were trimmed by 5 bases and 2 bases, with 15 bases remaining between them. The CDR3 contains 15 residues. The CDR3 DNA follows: TGTGCCAGCAGCCGTTTGACAGCTCTAAACTATGGCTACACCTTC. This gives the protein CASSRLTALNYGYTF. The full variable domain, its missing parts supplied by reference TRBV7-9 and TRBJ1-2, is DTGVSQNPRHKITKRGQNVTFRCDPISEHNRLYWYRQTLGQGPEFLTYFQNEAQLEKSRLLSDRFSAERPKGSFSTLEIQRTEQGDSAMYLCASSRLTALNYGYTFGSGTRLTVV.

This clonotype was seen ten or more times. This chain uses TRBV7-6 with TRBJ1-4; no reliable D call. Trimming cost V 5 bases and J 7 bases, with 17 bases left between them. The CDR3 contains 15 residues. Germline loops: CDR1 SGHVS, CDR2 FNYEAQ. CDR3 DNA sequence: TGTGCCAGCAGCCCCGAGTACTCTCTTAGTGAAAAACTGTTTTTT. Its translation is CASSPEYSLSEKLFF.

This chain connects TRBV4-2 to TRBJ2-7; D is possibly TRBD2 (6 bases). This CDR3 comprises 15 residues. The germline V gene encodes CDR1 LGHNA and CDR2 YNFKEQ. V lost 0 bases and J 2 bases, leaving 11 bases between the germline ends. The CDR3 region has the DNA TGTGCCAGCAGCCAAGATGCAGGCGGGACCTACGAGCAGTACTTC. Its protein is CASSQDAGGTYEQYF.

The CDR3 bases are TGTGCCAGCAGCCCAGATAGCGGGAGGCATTACAATGAGCAGTTCTTC. This sequence encodes CASSPDSGRHYNEQFF. The rearrangement joins TRBV4-2 to TRBJ2-1, with TRBD2 identical over 10 bases. Germline V gene sequence: CDR1 LGHNA, CDR2 YNFKEQ. The CDR3 runs to 16 residues. V lost 4 bases to trimming and J lost 4 bases; unmatched junction nucleotides: 7.

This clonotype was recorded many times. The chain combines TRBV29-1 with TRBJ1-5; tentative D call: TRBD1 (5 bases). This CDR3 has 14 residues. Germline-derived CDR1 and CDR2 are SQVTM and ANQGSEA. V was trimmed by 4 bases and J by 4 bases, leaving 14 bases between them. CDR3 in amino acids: CSVAEAGLNQPQHF. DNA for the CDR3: TGCAGCGTTGCCGAGGCGGGACTGAATCAGCCCCAGCATTTT. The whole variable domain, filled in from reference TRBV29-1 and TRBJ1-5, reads SAVISQKPSRDICQRGTSLTIQCQVDSQVTMMFWYRQQPGQSLTLIATANQGSEATYESGFVIDKFPISRPNLTFSTLTVSNMSPEDSSIYLCSVAEAGLNQPQHFGDGTRLSIL.

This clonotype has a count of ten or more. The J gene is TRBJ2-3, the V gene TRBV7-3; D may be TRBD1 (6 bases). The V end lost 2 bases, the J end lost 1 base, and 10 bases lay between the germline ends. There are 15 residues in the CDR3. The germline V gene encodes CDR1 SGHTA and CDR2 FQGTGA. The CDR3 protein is CASSLQGSGTDTQYF. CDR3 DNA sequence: TGTGCCAGCAGCTTACAGGGGTCGGGCACAGATACGCAGTATTTT.

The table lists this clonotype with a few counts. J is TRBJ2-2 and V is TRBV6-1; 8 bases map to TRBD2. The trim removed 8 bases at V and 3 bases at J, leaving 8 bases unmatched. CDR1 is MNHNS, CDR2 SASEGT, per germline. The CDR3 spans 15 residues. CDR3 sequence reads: CASRPGLVYTGELFF. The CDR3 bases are TGTGCCAGCCGACCGGGACTAGTTTACACCGGGGAGCTGTTTTTT.

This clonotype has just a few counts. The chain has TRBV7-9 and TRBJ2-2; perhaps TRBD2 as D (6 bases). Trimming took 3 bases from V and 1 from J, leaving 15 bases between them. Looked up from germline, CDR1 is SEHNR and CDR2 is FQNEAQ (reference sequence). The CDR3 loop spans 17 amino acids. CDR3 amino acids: CASSFAPGLLNTGELFF. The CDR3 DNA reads TGTGCCAGCAGCTTTGCGCCGGGACTTTTGAACACCGGGGAGCTGTTTTTT.

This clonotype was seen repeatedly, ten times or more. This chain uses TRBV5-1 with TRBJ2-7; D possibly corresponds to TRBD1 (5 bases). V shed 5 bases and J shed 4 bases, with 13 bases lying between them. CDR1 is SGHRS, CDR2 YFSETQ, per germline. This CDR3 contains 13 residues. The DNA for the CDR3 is TGCGCCAGCAGGGAAGGGGCGCAGTACGAGCAGTACTTC. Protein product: CASREGAQYEQYF.

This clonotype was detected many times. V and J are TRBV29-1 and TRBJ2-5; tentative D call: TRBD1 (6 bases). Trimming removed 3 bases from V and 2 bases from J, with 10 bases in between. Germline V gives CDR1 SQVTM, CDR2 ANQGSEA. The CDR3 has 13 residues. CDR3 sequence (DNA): TGCAGCGTTGAGAAGGGGGTGCAAGAGACCCAGTACTTC. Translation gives CSVEKGVQETQYF.